This T cell receptor beta chain originates from a study of shared clonotypes between healthy human individuals (dated by TCRdb to about 2020). In the study overall: A couple of women and a few men aged 18 to 49 years were included in the cohort. For each donor, three plates each were used for CD4 naive and CD4 memory, two plates were used for CD8 naive, and one plate was used for CD8 memory. Per donor, leukapheresis produced somewhere between about 0.94 and 9 billion PBMCs. Libraries were prepared and TCR repertoires were sequenced by different laboratories using diverse techniques, in order to increase sequencing depth and limit assay-specific biases. To estimate repertoire size and how much clonotype sharing occurs between individuals, the study deeply sequenced the blood TCR repertoires of about five healthy adults.

Using the deep immunoSEQ assay, multiplex PCR amplified TCR CDR3 regions from genomic DNA. For each cell subset, the extracted genomic DNA was distributed evenly across all wells of several immunoSEQ 96-well plates, and each plate served as one replicate. For sorted subsets, roughly 200 ng genomic DNA, equal to tens of thousands of T cell genomes, was loaded into each replicate PCR. Purified libraries were quantified with a Qubit 3.0 fluorometer, sized on a Bioanalyzer 2100, and re-quantified with the KAPA Library Quantification kit. Every immunoSEQ 96-well plate was sequenced on a dedicated single-read 150-cycle Illumina NextSeq 550 flow cell. In the source study's methods: The immunoSEQ output contained only junctional sequences without quality scores, so filtering could not match that applied to full-length reads. To assign V/J genes and CDR3, sequences were annotated using PyIR, a Python wrapper for IgBLAST v1.9, with IMGT germline references. Reads with weak V/J assignments (E-value above 1e-6), missing CDR3, stop codons, out-of-frame junctions, or ambiguous translated residues were removed. V3J clonotypes were defined as sequences sharing the same inferred V gene, J gene, and CDR3 amino acid sequence. The percentage overlap between two repertoires was calculated by dividing the number of shared unique clonotypes by the size of the smaller repertoire. RTK rarefaction, the Chao1 estimator, and Recon v2.1 estimates of unobserved clonotypes were used to assess repertoire richness. For all TCRbeta clonotypes obtained by the gDNA method from a handful of donors, generation probabilities were computed with OLGA. The immuneACCESS repertoire file appears here via TCRdb, limited to in-frame rearrangements. These files lack a portion of the clones; in checked studies, under half of the deficit traces to unresolved V genes, and the cause of the others is not known. The DNA was the basis for D and trimming; V, J and clone size are from that table. The sample yields 330,000 or so clones; approximately 79% were counted once. The ten largest clones capture 9% to 12% of the sample.

Donors were healthy HIV-negative adults with no recently reported acute infections or vaccinations. All donors were Caucasian adults living in Nashville, Tennessee, USA. CD4+ T cells were enriched through magnetic negative selection, after which naive cells were positively selected on CD45RA and the remaining negative fraction served as the memory subset. Blood was collected by leukapheresis, and PBMCs were isolated by Ficoll-Histopaque density gradient centrifugation and then cryopreserved in liquid nitrogen vapor phase. Analytical flow cytometry was used to check the purity and quantity of every magnetically sorted T cell population. Genomic DNA was isolated from every sorted fraction and measured by UV absorbance on a Nanodrop 2000c. Of note for this clone: Its antigen target is currently unknown. No base qualities exist here, and no much larger clone lies one base off it.

What the authors observed across the whole study: Larger estimated clonotype richness was generally found for naive subsets than for memory subsets. Pairwise subsampling indicated that sequencing depth was expected to affect the degree of clonotype sharing among donors. Even with the large sequencing depth, rarefaction of the sorted-subset datasets indicated that sequencing was incomplete. Sampling was restricted to blood, and TCR repertoires in tissue are likely to differ from TCR repertoires in blood. Higher generation probabilities were observed for clonotypes shared by all four sorted-subset donors than for non-shared clonotypes. The small number of donors limited the genetic and exposure-history diversity represented. Approximately 5% of naive CD4, 3.5% of naive CD8, approximately 2% of memory CD4, and more than 0.35% of memory CD8 clonotypes were shared across several donors.

Inclusive of the bounding cysteine and phenylalanine, the CDR3 is 14 residues long. Solely the CDR3 DNA is kept, with 42 bases framed from the first base. For CDR1 and CDR2, the germline V gene (reference sequence) lists LNHDA and SQIVND. V is pared back by 2 bases and J by 4 bases, with 11 bases lying between the germline termini. This TCR was sampled from a young man in good health. Sequenced sample: memory CD4+ T cells sorted from blood. The cell subset or site label corresponds to: CD45RA-negative fraction. This chain joins TRBV19 to TRBJ1-1; matching of 5 bases hints at TRBD1 as the D gene. The DNA sequence reads TGTGCCAGTAGTATACAGGGCTTTGGCACTGAAGCTTTCTTT. The resulting protein is CASSIQGFGTEAFF.